This is a list of T cell receptor beta chains from one sample in a study of cytomegalovirus exposure and HLA in healthy donors. Profiling relied on immunoSEQ multiplex PCR, and the TCRdb table lists in-frame clones only, not all of them. The sample records 130,000 to 150,000 clones, 60% to 85% being singletons. The sequenced sample consisted of PBMCs. The receptors originated from a man between 18 and 35 years old in good health and CMV-seronegative. Both conserved end residues are part of each CDR3. A D gene is named only where the DNA matches it firmly. Clone size is stated in some rows and not others, as once, few, many or a class when expanded.

d_call: TRBD1
v_call: TRBV19
clone_size: -
j_call: TRBJ2-7
cdr3_aa: CASSVTGGYEQYF
cdr3_nt: TGTGCCAGTAGTGTAACAGGGGGCTACGAGCAGTACTTC

d_call: TRBD2
v_call: TRBV30
clone_size: -
j_call: TRBJ2-7
cdr3_aa: CAWSDPGRGRDEQYF
cdr3_nt: TGTGCCTGGAGTGATCCTGGGAGGGGCAGGGACGAGCAGTACTTC

d_call: -
v_call: TRBV30
clone_size: -
j_call: TRBJ1-6
cdr3_aa: CAWIPGVGSYNSPLHF
cdr3_nt: TGTGCCTGGATACCAGGGGTTGGCTCCTATAATTCACCCCTCCACTTT

d_call: -
v_call: TRBV4-3
clone_size: few
j_call: TRBJ2-7
cdr3_aa: CASSQDLQGSYEQYF
cdr3_nt: TGCGCCAGCAGCCAAGATCTCCAGGGGTCCTACGAGCAGTACTTC

d_call: TRBD2
v_call: TRBV5-6
clone_size: -
j_call: TRBJ2-5
cdr3_aa: CASSLPSGQETQYF
cdr3_nt: TGTGCCAGCAGCTTACCTAGCGGCCAAGAGACCCAGTACTTC

d_call: -
v_call: TRBV6-5
clone_size: few
j_call: TRBJ1-4
cdr3_aa: CASSYLRGRENEKLFF
cdr3_nt: TGTGCCAGCAGTTACTTAAGGGGCAGAGAAAATGAAAAACTGTTTTTT

d_call: -
v_call: TRBV9
clone_size: once
j_call: TRBJ2-7
cdr3_aa: CASSPRGGSYEQYF
cdr3_nt: TGTGCCAGCAGCCCTCGTGGAGGCTCCTACGAGCAGTACTTC

d_call: TRBD1
v_call: TRBV30
clone_size: -
j_call: TRBJ1-1
cdr3_aa: CAWSFGQGFTEAFF
cdr3_nt: TGTGCCTGGAGCTTTGGACAGGGCTTCACTGAAGCTTTCTTT

d_call: -
v_call: TRBV5-4
clone_size: -
j_call: TRBJ1-1
cdr3_aa: CASSLDRNTEAFF
cdr3_nt: TGTGCCAGCAGCTTAGACAGGAACACTGAAGCTTTCTTT

d_call: -
v_call: TRBV10-3
clone_size: -
j_call: TRBJ2-5
cdr3_aa: CAISPGTQYQETQYF
cdr3_nt: TGTGCCATCAGTCCCGGGACTCAGTACCAAGAGACCCAGTACTTC

d_call: -
v_call: TRBV18
clone_size: -
j_call: TRBJ1-1
cdr3_aa: CASSPRTAIPEAFF
cdr3_nt: TGTGCCAGCTCACCACGGACAGCGATACCTGAAGCTTTCTTT

d_call: TRBD2
v_call: TRBV7-6
clone_size: -
j_call: TRBJ2-7
cdr3_aa: CASSLVGGNEQYF
cdr3_nt: TGTGCCAGCAGCTTAGTCGGGGGGAACGAGCAGTACTTC

d_call: TRBD1
v_call: TRBV18
clone_size: -
j_call: TRBJ1-3
cdr3_aa: CASSLGQQGSGNTIYF
cdr3_nt: TGTGCCAGCTCACTGGGACAGCAAGGCTCTGGAAACACCATATATTTT

d_call: TRBD1
v_call: TRBV5-1
clone_size: few
j_call: TRBJ1-1
cdr3_aa: CASSSTGGNTEAFF
cdr3_nt: TGCGCCAGCAGCTCAACAGGGGGGAACACTGAAGCTTTCTTT

d_call: -
v_call: TRBV5-6
clone_size: few
j_call: TRBJ1-1
cdr3_aa: CASAQMNTEAFF
cdr3_nt: TGTGCCAGCGCTCAGATGAACACTGAAGCTTTCTTT

d_call: TRBD1
v_call: TRBV12-5
clone_size: -
j_call: TRBJ1-3
cdr3_aa: CASGTGGSGNTIYF
cdr3_nt: TGTGCTAGTGGGACAGGGGGCTCTGGAAACACCATATATTTT

d_call: TRBD1
v_call: TRBV5-1
clone_size: -
j_call: TRBJ1-1
cdr3_aa: CASSTGGNTEAFF
cdr3_nt: TGCGCCAGCAGCACAGGGGGGAACACTGAAGCTTTCTTT

d_call: -
v_call: TRBV10-3
clone_size: -
j_call: TRBJ1-1
cdr3_aa: CAISTGYTEAFF
cdr3_nt: TGTGCCATCAGTACAGGTTACACTGAAGCTTTCTTT

d_call: -
v_call: TRBV27
clone_size: -
j_call: TRBJ1-1
cdr3_aa: CASSLDLHSRNTEAFF
cdr3_nt: TGTGCCAGCAGTTTAGATCTACACAGCCGGAACACTGAAGCTTTCTTT

d_call: TRBD1
v_call: TRBV6-5
clone_size: -
j_call: TRBJ1-6
cdr3_aa: CASRDSPLYNSPLHF
cdr3_nt: TGTGCCAGTCGGGACAGTCCGCTCTATAATTCACCCCTCCACTTT

d_call: TRBD2
v_call: TRBV7-6
clone_size: -
j_call: TRBJ2-3
cdr3_aa: CASSLGGSGGADTQYF
cdr3_nt: TGTGCCAGCAGCTTAGGGGGTAGCGGGGGTGCAGATACGCAGTATTTT

d_call: TRBD1
v_call: TRBV6-6
clone_size: few
j_call: TRBJ1-1
cdr3_aa: CASSHDRAEAFF
cdr3_nt: TGTGCCAGCAGTCACGACAGGGCGGAAGCTTTCTTT

d_call: -
v_call: TRBV7-6
clone_size: once
j_call: TRBJ2-5
cdr3_aa: CASGLLQETQYF
cdr3_nt: TGTGCCAGCGGACTCCTGCAAGAGACCCAGTACTTC

d_call: TRBD1
v_call: TRBV13
clone_size: -
j_call: TRBJ2-7
cdr3_aa: CASSLTGTGRQEQYF
cdr3_nt: TGTGCCAGCAGCTTGACCGGGACAGGGCGTCAGGAGCAGTACTTC

d_call: TRBD1
v_call: TRBV5-1
clone_size: -
j_call: TRBJ2-7
cdr3_aa: CASSSPPTGGESHEQYF
cdr3_nt: TGCGCCAGCAGCTCACCGCCGACAGGGGGCGAATCCCACGAGCAGTACTTC

d_call: -
v_call: TRBV6-5
clone_size: -
j_call: TRBJ2-3
cdr3_aa: CASSYPEDTQYF
cdr3_nt: TGTGCCAGCAGTTATCCGGAGGATACGCAGTATTTT

d_call: -
v_call: TRBV18
clone_size: -
j_call: TRBJ1-1
cdr3_aa: CASSPSRTEAFF
cdr3_nt: TGTGCCAGCTCACCAAGCAGGACTGAAGCTTTCTTT

d_call: -
v_call: TRBV30
clone_size: -
j_call: TRBJ2-7
cdr3_aa: CAWTLGYEQYF
cdr3_nt: TGTGCCTGGACCCTCGGCTACGAGCAGTACTTC

d_call: TRBD2
v_call: TRBV6-5
clone_size: -
j_call: TRBJ2-1
cdr3_aa: CASSSGGVGNEQFF
cdr3_nt: TGTGCCAGCAGTAGCGGGGGGGTAGGCAATGAGCAGTTCTTC

d_call: TRBD1
v_call: TRBV28
clone_size: -
j_call: TRBJ2-7
cdr3_aa: CASSLRDRGHEQYF
cdr3_nt: TGTGCCAGCAGTCTCCGGGACAGGGGACACGAGCAGTACTTC

d_call: -
v_call: TRBV15
clone_size: -
j_call: TRBJ1-2
cdr3_aa: CATSRDRGEGYTF
cdr3_nt: TGTGCCACCAGCAGAGACAGGGGAGAAGGCTACACCTTC

d_call: -
v_call: TRBV4-1
clone_size: -
j_call: TRBJ1-1
cdr3_aa: CASKGATENTEAFF
cdr3_nt: TGCGCCAGCAAAGGGGCGACAGAAAACACTGAAGCTTTCTTT